There are a few counts of the clone carrying this TCR beta chain. What it recognizes is unknown. TCRdb's copy holds only in-frame clones and misses some; the assay was immunoSEQ multiplex PCR. This table holds about 95,000 clones, about 68% found once. The data stem from a study of shared clonotypes between healthy human individuals. The study's findings and limits: Compared with memory subsets, naive subsets generally had larger estimated richness.

CDR3 length: 18 residues. Germline loops: CDR1 LGHNA, CDR2 YSLEER. V was trimmed by 1 base and J by 1 base, leaving 14 bases between them. The source material was memory CD8+ T cells sorted from blood. The subset here: CD45RO+ cells pooled with CCR7-negative TemRA cells. The clonotype was recovered from a man younger than 40 in good health. The chain employs TRBV4-3 and TRBJ2-6, with D tentatively TRBD1 (7 bases). The CDR3 is CASSQAQGGLSGANVLTF. In nucleotides, the CDR3 is TGCGCCAGCAGCCAAGCCCAGGGGGGTTTGTCTGGGGCCAACGTCCTGACTTTC.